This T cell receptor (beta chain) appears in the sequencing data of a study of T cells in severe cutaneous drug reactions. Study at large: Enrolled patients had probable or definite SJS/TEN or DRESS per RegiSCAR.

General study points: Tolerant-control and healthy-donor PBMC lacked or rarely had the public CDR3 found in blisters. In carbamazepine-induced Stevens-Johnson syndrome or toxic epidermal necrolysis, TRBV12-4 averaged roughly 33% in blister cells and around 5% in PBMC.

On this clonotype: The antigen is not known.

Sequenced patients had Stevens-Johnson syndrome or toxic epidermal necrolysis caused by carbamazepine. The CDR3 is 13 residues long. The germline CDR1 and CDR2 sequences are SQVTM and ANQGSEA. The iRepertoire multiplex PCR system with TCR subtype-specific primers built both bulk and single-cell libraries. Roughly 90-500 ng of RNA per sample was bulk library input. TCRdb re-called the multiplex PCR reads and gives one entry per CDR3 protein, without DNA. The sample's table shows some 9,900 distinct CDR3 sequences. The origin of this receptor is a human donor with Stevens-Johnson syndrome, a severe cutaneous drug reaction. The genes are TRBV29-1 and TRBJ2-1; there is no DNA to check the TCRdb D call of TRBD2. The sequencing input was cells from a skin blister. The CDR3 loop reads CSVEDPRARIRFF.